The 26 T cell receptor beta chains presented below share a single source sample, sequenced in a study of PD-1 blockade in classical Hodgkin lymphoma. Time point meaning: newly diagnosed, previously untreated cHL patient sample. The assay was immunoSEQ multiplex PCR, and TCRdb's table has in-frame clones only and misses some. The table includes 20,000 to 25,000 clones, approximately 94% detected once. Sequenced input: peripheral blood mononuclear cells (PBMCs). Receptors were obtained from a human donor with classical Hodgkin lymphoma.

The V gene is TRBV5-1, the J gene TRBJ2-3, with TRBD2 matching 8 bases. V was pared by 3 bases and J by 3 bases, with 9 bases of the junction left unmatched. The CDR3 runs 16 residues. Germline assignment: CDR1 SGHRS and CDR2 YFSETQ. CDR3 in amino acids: CASSSGLDSSTDTQYF. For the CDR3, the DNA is TGCGCCAGCAGCTCGGGACTAGACAGCTCGACAGATACGCAGTATTTT.

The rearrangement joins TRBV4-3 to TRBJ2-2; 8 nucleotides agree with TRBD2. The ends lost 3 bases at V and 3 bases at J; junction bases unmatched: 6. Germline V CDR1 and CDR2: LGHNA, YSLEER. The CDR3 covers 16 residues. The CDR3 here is CASSHPGGWDTGELFF. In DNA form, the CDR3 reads TGCGCCAGCAGCCACCCGGGGGGGTGGGACACCGGGGAGCTGTTTTTT.

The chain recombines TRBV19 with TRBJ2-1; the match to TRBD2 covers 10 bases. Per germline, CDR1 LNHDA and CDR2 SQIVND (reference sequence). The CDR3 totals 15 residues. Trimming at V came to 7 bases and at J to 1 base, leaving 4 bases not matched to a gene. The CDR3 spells CASNPAGGSYNEQFF. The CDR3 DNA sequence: TGTGCCAGTAACCCAGCGGGGGGGTCCTACAATGAGCAGTTCTTC.

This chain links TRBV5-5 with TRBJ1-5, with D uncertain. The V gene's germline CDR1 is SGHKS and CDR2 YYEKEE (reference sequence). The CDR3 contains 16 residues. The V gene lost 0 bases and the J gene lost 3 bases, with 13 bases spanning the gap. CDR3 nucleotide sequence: TGTGCCAGCAGCTTGGCGGCCGGGCCCCTCAATCAGCCCCAGCATTTT. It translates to CASSLAAGPLNQPQHF.

The CDR3 nucleotides read TGTGCCAGCAGTCTTAGACTAGCGGGGCGTGGCAATGAGCAGTTCTTC. This codes for CASSLRLAGRGNEQFF. This sequence joins TRBV6-6 and TRBJ2-1, with 11 bases that match TRBD2. This CDR3 contains 16 residues. The ends lost 5 bases at V and 6 bases at J; junction bases unmatched: 9. Germline V gives CDR1 MNHNY, CDR2 SVGAGI (reference sequence).

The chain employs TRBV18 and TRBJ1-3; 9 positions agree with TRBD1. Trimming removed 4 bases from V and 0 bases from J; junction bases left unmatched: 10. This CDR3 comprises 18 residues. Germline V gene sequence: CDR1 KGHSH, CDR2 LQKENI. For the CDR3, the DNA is TGTGCCAGCTCACTCTCCGGGACAGGGAGGAGCTCTGGAAACACCATATATTTT. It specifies CASSLSGTGRSSGNTIYF.

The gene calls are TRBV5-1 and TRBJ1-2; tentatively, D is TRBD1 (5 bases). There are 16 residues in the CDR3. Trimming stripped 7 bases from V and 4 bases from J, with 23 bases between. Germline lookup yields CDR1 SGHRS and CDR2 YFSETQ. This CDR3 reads CASRTLRDRDIYGYTF. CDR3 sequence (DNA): TGCGCCAGCCGCACGCTGAGGGACCGAGATATCTATGGCTACACCTTC. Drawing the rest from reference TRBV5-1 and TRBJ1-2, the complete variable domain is KAGVTQTPRYLIKTRGQQVTLSCSPISGHRSVSWYQQTPGQGLQFLFEYFSETQRNKGNFPGRFSGRQFSNSRSEMNVSTLELGDSALYLCASRTLRDRDIYGYTFGSGTRLTVV.

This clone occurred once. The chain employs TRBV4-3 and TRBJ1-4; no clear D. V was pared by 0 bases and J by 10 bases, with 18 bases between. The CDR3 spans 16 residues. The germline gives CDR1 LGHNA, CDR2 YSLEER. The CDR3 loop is CASSQDGSVLGGKLFF. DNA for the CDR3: TGCGCCAGCAGCCAAGATGGATCAGTTTTAGGCGGAAAACTGTTTTTT.

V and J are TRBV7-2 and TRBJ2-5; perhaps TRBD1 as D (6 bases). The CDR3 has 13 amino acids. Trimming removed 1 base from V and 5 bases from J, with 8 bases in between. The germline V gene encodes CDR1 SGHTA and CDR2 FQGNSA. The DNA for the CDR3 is TGTGCCAGCAGCTTAGGGGGGCTTGAGACCCAGTACTTC. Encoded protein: CASSLGGLETQYF.

CDR3 bases: TGCGCCAGCAGCCAAGAAGGGTTTGCCTACAATGAGCAGTTCTTC. Translated: CASSQEGFAYNEQFF. This chain joins TRBV4-1 and TRBJ2-1; D remains ambiguous. Deletions cut 0 bases from V and 2 bases from J, with 8 bases between. The CDR3 runs 15 residues. Germline V gene data show CDR1 as MGHRA and CDR2 as YSYEKL.

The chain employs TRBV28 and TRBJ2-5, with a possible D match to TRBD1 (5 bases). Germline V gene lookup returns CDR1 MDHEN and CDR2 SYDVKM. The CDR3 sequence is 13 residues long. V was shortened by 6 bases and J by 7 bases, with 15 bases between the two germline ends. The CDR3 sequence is CASSLGHRGTQYF. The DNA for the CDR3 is TGTGCCAGCAGCCTCGGACATAGAGGGACCCAGTACTTC.

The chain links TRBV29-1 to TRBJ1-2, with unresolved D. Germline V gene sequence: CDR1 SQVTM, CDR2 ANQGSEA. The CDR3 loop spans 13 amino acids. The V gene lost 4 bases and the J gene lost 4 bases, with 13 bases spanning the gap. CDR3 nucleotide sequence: TGCAGCGTTGGCTCCGGGGAAGCCTATGGCTACACCTTC. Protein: CSVGSGEAYGYTF.

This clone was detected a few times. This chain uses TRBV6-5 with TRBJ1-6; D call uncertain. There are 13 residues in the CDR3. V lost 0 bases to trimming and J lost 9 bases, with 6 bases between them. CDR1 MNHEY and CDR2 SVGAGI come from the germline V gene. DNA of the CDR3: TGTGCCAGCAGTTACTCGAGGACTTCACCCCTCCACTTT. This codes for CASSYSRTSPLHF.

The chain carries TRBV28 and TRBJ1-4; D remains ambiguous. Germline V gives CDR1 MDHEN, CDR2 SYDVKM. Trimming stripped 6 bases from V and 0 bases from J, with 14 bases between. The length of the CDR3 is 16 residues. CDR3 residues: CASSKMTHATNEKLFF. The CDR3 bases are TGTGCCAGCAGCAAGATGACTCACGCAACTAATGAAAAACTGTTTTTT.

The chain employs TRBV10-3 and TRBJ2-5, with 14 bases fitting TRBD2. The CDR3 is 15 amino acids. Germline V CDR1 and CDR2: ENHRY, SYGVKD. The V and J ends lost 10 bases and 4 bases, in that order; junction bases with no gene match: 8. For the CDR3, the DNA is TGTGCCACCAGACTAGCGGGGGGGCCGGCAGAGACCCAGTACTTC. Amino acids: CATRLAGGPAETQYF.

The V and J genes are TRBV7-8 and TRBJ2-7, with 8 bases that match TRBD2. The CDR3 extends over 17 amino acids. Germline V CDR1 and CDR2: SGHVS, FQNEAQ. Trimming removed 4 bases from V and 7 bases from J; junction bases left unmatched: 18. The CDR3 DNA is TGTGCCAGCAGCTCCGAACACATAGCGGGGACCCCTTTGGAGCAGTACTTC. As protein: CASSSEHIAGTPLEQYF.

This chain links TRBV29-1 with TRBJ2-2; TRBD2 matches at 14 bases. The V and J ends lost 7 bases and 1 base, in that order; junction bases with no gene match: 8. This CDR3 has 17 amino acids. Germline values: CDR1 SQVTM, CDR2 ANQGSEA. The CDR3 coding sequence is TGCAGCGCGAAGCGGACTAGCGGGGGGATGAACACCGGGGAGCTGTTTTTT. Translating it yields CSAKRTSGGMNTGELFF.

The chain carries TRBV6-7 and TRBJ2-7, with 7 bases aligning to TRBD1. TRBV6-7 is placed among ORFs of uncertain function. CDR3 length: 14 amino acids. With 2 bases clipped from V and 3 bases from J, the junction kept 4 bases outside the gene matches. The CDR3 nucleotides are TGTGCCAGCAGTTACCCGGGGACAGACTACGAGCAGTACTTC. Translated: CASSYPGTDYEQYF.

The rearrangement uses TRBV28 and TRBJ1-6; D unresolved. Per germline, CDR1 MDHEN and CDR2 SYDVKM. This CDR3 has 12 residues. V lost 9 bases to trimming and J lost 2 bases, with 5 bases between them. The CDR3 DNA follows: TGTGCCAGTTGGGCCTATAATTCACCCCTCCACTTT. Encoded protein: CASWAYNSPLHF.

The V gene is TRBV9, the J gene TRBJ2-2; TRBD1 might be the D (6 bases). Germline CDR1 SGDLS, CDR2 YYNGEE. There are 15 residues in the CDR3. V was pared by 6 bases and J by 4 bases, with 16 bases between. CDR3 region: CASKRDRTGTGELFF. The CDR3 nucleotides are TGTGCCAGCAAAAGAGACAGGACCGGCACCGGGGAGCTGTTTTTT. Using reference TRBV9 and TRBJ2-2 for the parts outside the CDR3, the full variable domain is DSGVTQTPKHLITATGQRVTLRCSPRSGDLSVYWYQQSLDQGLQFLIQYYNGEERAKGNILERFSAQQFPDLHSELNLSSLELGDSALYFCASKRDRTGTGELFFGEGSRLTVL.

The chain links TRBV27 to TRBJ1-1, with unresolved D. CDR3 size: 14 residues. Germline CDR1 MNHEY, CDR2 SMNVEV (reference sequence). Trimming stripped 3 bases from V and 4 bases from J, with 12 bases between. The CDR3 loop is CASSFGGWVTEAFF. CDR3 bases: TGTGCCAGCAGTTTTGGTGGATGGGTCACTGAAGCTTTCTTT.

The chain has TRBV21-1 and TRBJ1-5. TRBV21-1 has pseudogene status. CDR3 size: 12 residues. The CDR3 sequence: CASSKRNQPQHF. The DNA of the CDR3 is TGTGCCAGCAGCAAGCGAAATCAGCCCCAGCATTTT.

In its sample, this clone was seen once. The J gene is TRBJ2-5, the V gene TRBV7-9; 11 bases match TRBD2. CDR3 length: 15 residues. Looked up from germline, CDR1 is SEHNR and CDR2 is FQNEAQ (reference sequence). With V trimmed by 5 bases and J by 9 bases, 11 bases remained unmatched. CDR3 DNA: TGTGCCAGCAGCCCCGTGACTAGCGGGGTGGGGGCCCAGTACTTC. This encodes CASSPVTSGVGAQYF.

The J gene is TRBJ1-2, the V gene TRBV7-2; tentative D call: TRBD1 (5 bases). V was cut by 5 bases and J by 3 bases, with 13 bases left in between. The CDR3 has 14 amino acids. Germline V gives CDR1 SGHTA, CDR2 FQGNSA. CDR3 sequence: CASSPTGDHYGYTF. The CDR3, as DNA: TGTGCCAGCAGCCCCACGGGGGATCACTATGGCTACACCTTC. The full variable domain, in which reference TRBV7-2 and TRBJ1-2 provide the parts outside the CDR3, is GAGVSQSPSNKVTEKGKDVELRCDPISGHTALYWYRQSLGQGLEFLIYFQGNSAPDKSGLPSDRFSAERTGGSVSTLTIQRTQQEDSAVYLCASSPTGDHYGYTFGSGTRLTVV.

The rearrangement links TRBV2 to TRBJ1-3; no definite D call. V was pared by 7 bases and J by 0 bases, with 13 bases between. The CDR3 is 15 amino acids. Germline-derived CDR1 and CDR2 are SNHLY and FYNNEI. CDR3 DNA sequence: TGTGCCAGCACCCGCGGGGTCGGCTCTGGAAACACCATATATTTT. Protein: CASTRGVGSGNTIYF.

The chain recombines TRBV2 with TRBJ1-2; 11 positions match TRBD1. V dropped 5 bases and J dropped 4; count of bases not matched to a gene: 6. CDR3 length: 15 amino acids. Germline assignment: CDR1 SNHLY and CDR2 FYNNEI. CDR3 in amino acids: CASSPDRGRSYGYTF. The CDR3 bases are TGTGCCAGCAGTCCGGACAGGGGGCGTAGCTATGGCTACACCTTC.